This T cell receptor beta chain came from a study of blood T cell repertoires in COVID-19. Across the study: Specimens from acute and convalescent COVID-19 originated in the United States, Italy and Spain. T cells, B-cell-depleted T cells, or PBMCs supplied cDNA or gDNA.

The Seattle patients, enrolled during active infection, were followed longitudinally. Germline values: CDR1 KGHSH, CDR2 LQKENI. Deletions cut 2 bases from V and 5 bases from J, with 4 bases between. CDR3 length: 12 residues. How the authors handled the data: Estimation of nucleated cell counts relied on the amplification of reference gene primers. Only in-frame clones appear in the TCRdb table, and some are missing; sequencing was by immunoSEQ multiplex PCR. The V and J calls and the clone size are those of that table, but D and trimming were determined from the DNA. This table holds 250,000 to 350,000 clones, under 90% found once.

The receptor was derived from a woman younger than 45 with COVID-19, enrolled during active disease. Sequenced input: peripheral blood. The genes are TRBV18 and TRBJ1-5; unclear D gene. The CDR3 bases are TGTGCCAGCTCACCATATGATCAGCCCCAGCATTTT. It translates to CASSPYDQPQHF.